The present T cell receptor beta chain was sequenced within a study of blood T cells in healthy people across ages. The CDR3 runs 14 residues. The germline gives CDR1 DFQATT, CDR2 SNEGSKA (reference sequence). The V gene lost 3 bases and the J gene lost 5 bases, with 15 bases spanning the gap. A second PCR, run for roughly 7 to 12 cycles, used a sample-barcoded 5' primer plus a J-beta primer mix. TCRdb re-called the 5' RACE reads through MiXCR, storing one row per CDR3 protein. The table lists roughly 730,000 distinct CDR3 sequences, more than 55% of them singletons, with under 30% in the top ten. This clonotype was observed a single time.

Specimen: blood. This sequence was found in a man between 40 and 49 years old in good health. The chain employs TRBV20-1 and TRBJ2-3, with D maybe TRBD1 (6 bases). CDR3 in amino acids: CSASVGAERDTQYF. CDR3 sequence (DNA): TGCAGTGCTAGCGTGGGGGCCGAAAGAGATACGCAGTATTTT.